This entry lists 8 T cell receptor beta chains sequenced from one sample in a study of vaccination effects on CD4 cells after COVID-19. For these TCRs, the target antigens are not known. Clones were read by immunoSEQ multiplex PCR, and TCRdb kept only the in-frame ones, dropping some. The data contain around 46,000 clones, 50% to 80% of them singletons. On day 10 of culture, CD4+ T cells were separated out. Sequenced here: CD4+ T cells from PBMCs cultured without peptide, sampled before COVID-19 vaccination. These receptor sequences come from a human donor who received a COVID-19 vaccine.

This clone was observed a handful of times. The chain uses TRBV5-1 and TRBJ2-3; 13 nucleotides agree with TRBD2. Germline V gene data show CDR1 as SGHRS and CDR2 as YFSETQ. The CDR3 runs 16 residues. Trimming took 4 bases from V and 8 from J; bases not matched to a gene: 10. The CDR3 nucleotides read TGCGCCAGCAGCCCGGGGACTAGCGGGGCTTCCATTACGCAGTATTTT. It codes for CASSPGTSGASITQYF. The variable domain in full, with the rest retrieved from reference TRBV5-1 and TRBJ2-3, is KAGVTQTPRYLIKTRGQQVTLSCSPISGHRSVSWYQQTPGQGLQFLFEYFSETQRNKGNFPGRFSGRQFSNSRSEMNVSTLELGDSALYLCASSPGTSGASITQYFGPGTRLTVL.

The V call is TRBV5-1, the J call TRBJ2-5, with TRBD2 identical over 10 bases. The CDR3 totals 15 residues. Germline assignment: CDR1 SGHRS and CDR2 YFSETQ. After removal of 4 bases from V and 5 bases from J, the junction contained 8 bases not matched to a gene. In nucleotides, the CDR3 is TGCGCCAGCAGCCCCGGCTCTAGCGGGGGTGAGACCCAGTACTTC. Protein: CASSPGSSGGETQYF. The whole variable domain, remainder taken from reference TRBV5-1 and TRBJ2-5, is KAGVTQTPRYLIKTRGQQVTLSCSPISGHRSVSWYQQTPGQGLQFLFEYFSETQRNKGNFPGRFSGRQFSNSRSEMNVSTLELGDSALYLCASSPGSSGGETQYFGPGTRLLVL.

The sample holds one count of this clone. The J gene is TRBJ2-5, the V gene TRBV5-4; D unresolved. Per the germline V gene, CDR1 is SGHNT and CDR2 is YYREEE (reference sequence). The ends were cut back, 4 bases at V and 5 bases at J, with 15 bases in the middle. The CDR3 is 14 residues long. As DNA, the CDR3 is TGTGCCAGCAGCCCCGTGATAGGGCATGAGACCCAGTACTTC. Amino acid sequence: CASSPVIGHETQYF. Full variable domain (rest looked up from reference TRBV5-4 and TRBJ2-5): ETGVTQSPTHLIKTRGQQVTLRCSSQSGHNTVSWYQQALGQGPQFIFQYYREEENGRGNFPPRFSGLQFPNYSSELNVNALELDDSALYLCASSPVIGHETQYFGPGTRLLVL.

The gene calls are TRBV4-3 and TRBJ2-7, with a weak D call TRBD2 (7 bases). The CDR3 covers 15 residues. Germline-derived CDR1 and CDR2 are LGHNA and YSLEER. The germline V and J ends were trimmed by 4 bases and 2 bases, with 15 bases remaining between them. The CDR3: CASSPVGGDPYEQYF. CDR3 nucleotide sequence: TGCGCCAGCAGCCCAGTAGGGGGGGACCCCTACGAGCAGTACTTC.

This clone was seen a few times. The chain recombines TRBV6-5 with TRBJ2-7; TRBD1 matches at 7 bases. The junction had 8 bases not matched to a gene; V was cut back by 0 bases and J by 6 bases. Looked up from germline, CDR1 is MNHEY and CDR2 is SVGAGI. This CDR3 has 15 amino acids. This chain's CDR3 is CASSYSAGGKSEQYF. CDR3 DNA: TGTGCCAGCAGTTACTCGGCAGGGGGTAAGAGCGAGCAGTACTTC.

This chain joins TRBV19 and TRBJ2-6, with D tentatively TRBD1 (6 bases). This CDR3 is built from 18 residues. Germline lookup yields CDR1 LNHDA and CDR2 SQIVND (reference sequence). V dropped 0 bases and J dropped 3 bases, with 15 bases sitting between them. The CDR3 nucleotides are TGTGCCAGTAGTATAGAGGCAGGGGCAACGGATGGGGCCAACGTCCTGACTTTC. This gives the protein CASSIEAGATDGANVLTF.

There are a few counts of this clone. The rearrangement links TRBV4-2 to TRBJ2-3; D remains ambiguous. The length of the CDR3 is 16 residues. Germline V gene sequence: CDR1 LGHNA, CDR2 YNFKEQ. Trimming shortened V by 6 bases and J by 0 bases, and 16 bases separated the two germline ends. CDR3 nucleotides: TGTGCCAGCAGACGAGGAGACGTCGCTAGCACAGATACGCAGTATTTT. Its protein is CASRRGDVASTDTQYF.

The V and J genes are TRBV5-1 and TRBJ1-2; D uncertain. Trimming left V 0 bases short and J 0 bases short, with 6 bases between. Germline CDR1 is SGHRS and CDR2 is YFSETQ. CDR3 size: 14 residues. The DNA of the CDR3 is TGCGCCAGCAGCTTGGACGGAGCTAACTATGGCTACACCTTC. Protein sequence: CASSLDGANYGYTF.